This T cell receptor beta chain derives from a study of control samples from healthy donors and cancer patients. Germline-derived CDR1 and CDR2 are MNHEY and SVGEGT. The CDR3 extends over 18 amino acids. Trimming shortened V by 5 bases and J by 5 bases, and 25 bases separated the two germline ends. Clones were read by immunoSEQ multiplex PCR, and TCRdb kept only the in-frame ones, dropping some. The data show under 150,000 clones, over 85% seen once. The source material was PBMCs. The V call is TRBV6-2 or TRBV6-3, the J call TRBJ1-5; D remains ambiguous. This sequence originates from a man between 50 and 59 years old with head and neck cancer. In nucleotides, the CDR3 is TGTGCCAGCAGTCAACCCTCGGGAACTTTAAAGGTGGATCAGCCCCAGCATTTT. Translating gives CASSQPSGTLKVDQPQHF.